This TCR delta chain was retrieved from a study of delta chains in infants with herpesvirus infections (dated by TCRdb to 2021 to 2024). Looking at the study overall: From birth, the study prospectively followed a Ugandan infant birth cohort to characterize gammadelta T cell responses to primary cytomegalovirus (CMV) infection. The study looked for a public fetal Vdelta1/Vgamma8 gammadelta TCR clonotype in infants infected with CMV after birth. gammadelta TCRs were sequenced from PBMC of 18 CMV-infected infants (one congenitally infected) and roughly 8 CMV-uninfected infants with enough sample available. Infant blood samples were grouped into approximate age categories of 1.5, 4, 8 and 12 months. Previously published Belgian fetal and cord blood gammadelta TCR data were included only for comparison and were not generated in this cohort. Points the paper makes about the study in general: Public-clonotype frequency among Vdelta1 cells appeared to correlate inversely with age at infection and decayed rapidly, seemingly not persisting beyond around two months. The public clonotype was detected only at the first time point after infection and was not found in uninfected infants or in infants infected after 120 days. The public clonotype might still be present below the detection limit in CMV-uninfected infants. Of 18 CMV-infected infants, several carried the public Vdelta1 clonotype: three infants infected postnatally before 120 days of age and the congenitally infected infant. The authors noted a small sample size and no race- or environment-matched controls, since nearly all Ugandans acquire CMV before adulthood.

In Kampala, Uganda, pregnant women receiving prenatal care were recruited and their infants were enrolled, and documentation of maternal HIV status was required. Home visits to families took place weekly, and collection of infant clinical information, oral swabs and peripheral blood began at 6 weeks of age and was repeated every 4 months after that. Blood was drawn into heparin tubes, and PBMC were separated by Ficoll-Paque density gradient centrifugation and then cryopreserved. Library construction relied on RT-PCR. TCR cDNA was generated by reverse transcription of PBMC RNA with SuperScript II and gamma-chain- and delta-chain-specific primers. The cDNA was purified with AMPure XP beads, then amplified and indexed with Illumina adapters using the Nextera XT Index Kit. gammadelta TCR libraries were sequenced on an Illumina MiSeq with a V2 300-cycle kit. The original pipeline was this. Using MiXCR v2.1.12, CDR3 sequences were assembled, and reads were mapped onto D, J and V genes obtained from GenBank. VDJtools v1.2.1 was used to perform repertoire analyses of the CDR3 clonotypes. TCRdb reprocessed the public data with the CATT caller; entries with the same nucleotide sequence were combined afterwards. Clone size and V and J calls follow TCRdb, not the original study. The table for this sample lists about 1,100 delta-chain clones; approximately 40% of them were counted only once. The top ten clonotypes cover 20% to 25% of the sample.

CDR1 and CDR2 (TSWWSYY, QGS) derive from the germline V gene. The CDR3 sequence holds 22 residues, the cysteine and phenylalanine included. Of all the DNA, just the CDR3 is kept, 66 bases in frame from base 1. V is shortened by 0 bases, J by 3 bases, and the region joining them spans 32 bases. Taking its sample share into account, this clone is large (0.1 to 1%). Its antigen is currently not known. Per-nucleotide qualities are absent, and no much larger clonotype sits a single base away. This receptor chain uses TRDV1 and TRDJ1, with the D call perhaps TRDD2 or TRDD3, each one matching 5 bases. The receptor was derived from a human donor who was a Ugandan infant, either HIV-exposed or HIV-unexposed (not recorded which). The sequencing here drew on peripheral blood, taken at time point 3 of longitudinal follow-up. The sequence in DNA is TGTGCTCTTGGGGAACTTCTCTTCCCCTCTTTCCCCGTGGGGCTAGGCGCCGATAAACTCATCTTT. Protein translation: CALGELLFPSFPVGLGADKLIF.